The rows below give T cell receptor beta chains drawn from one sample of a study of response to subunit inactivated influenza vaccine. Using its own MiXCR run on the RT-PCR reads, TCRdb lists one record per CDR3 protein. The data contain 500,000 to 550,000 distinct CDR3 sequences, 7.6% of them singletons. The specimen comprised PBMCs from blood, sampled about 24 months after vaccination. The receptors stem from a man in his fifties or sixties who received an inactivated influenza vaccine. CDR3s leave out the opening cysteine and the closing phenylalanine or tryptophan. The order of the fields is V gene, J gene, CDR3 protein.

v_call: TRBV28
j_call: TRBJ2-3
cdr3_aa: ASSLLITDTQY

v_call: TRBV12-3/TRBV12-4
j_call: TRBJ2-1
cdr3_aa: ASSFTRSYNEQF

v_call: TRBV20-1
j_call: TRBJ1-5
cdr3_aa: SARESGSRHLQPQH

v_call: TRBV7-2
j_call: TRBJ2-1
cdr3_aa: ARREGEDEQF

v_call: TRBV2
j_call: TRBJ2-3
cdr3_aa: ASRTGLAGGTDTQY

v_call: TRBV10-3
j_call: TRBJ2-1
cdr3_aa: AISIGLAGGFYEQF

v_call: TRBV6-1
j_call: TRBJ1-2
cdr3_aa: ASSEFQDRARGYT

v_call: TRBV20-1
j_call: TRBJ2-7
cdr3_aa: SGKSPTGLEYEQY

v_call: TRBV20-1
j_call: TRBJ1-2
cdr3_aa: SAPVWGGYT

v_call: TRBV6-2/TRBV6-3
j_call: TRBJ2-5
cdr3_aa: ASTFRDSLQETQY

v_call: TRBV6-5
j_call: TRBJ2-5
cdr3_aa: ASSYLGGGARETQY

v_call: TRBV7-9
j_call: TRBJ2-3
cdr3_aa: ASSSPSSYLTLVP

v_call: TRBV21-1
j_call: TRBJ1-1
cdr3_aa: ASSKAKVSDTEAF

v_call: TRBV20-1
j_call: TRBJ2-3
cdr3_aa: SATPGLPRTDTQY

v_call: TRBV6-1
j_call: TRBJ1-1
cdr3_aa: ASSPRGGGTEAF

v_call: TRBV7-8
j_call: TRBJ1-2
cdr3_aa: ASSLEGTSFYGYT

v_call: TRBV20-1
j_call: TRBJ1-5
cdr3_aa: SASGQVLFGNQPQH

v_call: TRBV29-1
j_call: TRBJ2-7
cdr3_aa: SVDPRGQGTEQY

v_call: TRBV20-1
j_call: TRBJ1-5
cdr3_aa: SASGQGLPQH

v_call: TRBV7-2
j_call: TRBJ2-5
cdr3_aa: ASSTGLAGVWETQY

v_call: TRBV5-4
j_call: TRBJ2-2
cdr3_aa: ASSLALFPGELF

v_call: TRBV12-3/TRBV12-4
j_call: TRBJ1-1
cdr3_aa: ASTHRGGAF

v_call: TRBV20-1
j_call: TRBJ1-1
cdr3_aa: SARDPSAGGTEAF

v_call: TRBV27
j_call: TRBJ2-7
cdr3_aa: ASSRWTGSYEQY

v_call: TRBV10-3
j_call: TRBJ2-7
cdr3_aa: AKRVLAGTYGLYEQY

v_call: TRBV11-3
j_call: TRBJ2-1
cdr3_aa: ASSPSWGSNNEQF

v_call: TRBV28
j_call: TRBJ2-2
cdr3_aa: ASSLIFGTGGTGELF

v_call: TRBV7-2
j_call: TRBJ2-7
cdr3_aa: ASSFSRGRSYDQY

v_call: TRBV20-1
j_call: TRBJ1-1
cdr3_aa: SAPNHERGNTEAF

v_call: TRBV4-2
j_call: TRBJ1-1
cdr3_aa: ASSQPALNTEAF

v_call: TRBV18
j_call: TRBJ2-2
cdr3_aa: ASSPPMAGTDTGELF

v_call: TRBV20-1
j_call: TRBJ2-7
cdr3_aa: SARGTGQGASYEQY

v_call: TRBV29-1
j_call: TRBJ2-3
cdr3_aa: SVVTGGTDTQY

v_call: TRBV28
j_call: TRBJ2-3
cdr3_aa: ASSLLGGRTEDTQY

v_call: TRBV12-3/TRBV12-4
j_call: TRBJ1-2
cdr3_aa: ASSSPGLLNYGYT

v_call: TRBV20-1
j_call: TRBJ1-2
cdr3_aa: SARGMPGATNYGYT

v_call: TRBV6-2/TRBV6-3
j_call: TRBJ1-5
cdr3_aa: ASSSLGVEQPQH

v_call: TRBV29-1
j_call: TRBJ2-5
cdr3_aa: SGRDRTETQY

v_call: TRBV12-3/TRBV12-4
j_call: TRBJ1-3
cdr3_aa: ASRPDRDNRNTIY

v_call: TRBV2
j_call: TRBJ1-2
cdr3_aa: ASSPGHLRFYGYT

v_call: TRBV6-2/TRBV6-3
j_call: TRBJ2-5
cdr3_aa: ASSSGQAETQY